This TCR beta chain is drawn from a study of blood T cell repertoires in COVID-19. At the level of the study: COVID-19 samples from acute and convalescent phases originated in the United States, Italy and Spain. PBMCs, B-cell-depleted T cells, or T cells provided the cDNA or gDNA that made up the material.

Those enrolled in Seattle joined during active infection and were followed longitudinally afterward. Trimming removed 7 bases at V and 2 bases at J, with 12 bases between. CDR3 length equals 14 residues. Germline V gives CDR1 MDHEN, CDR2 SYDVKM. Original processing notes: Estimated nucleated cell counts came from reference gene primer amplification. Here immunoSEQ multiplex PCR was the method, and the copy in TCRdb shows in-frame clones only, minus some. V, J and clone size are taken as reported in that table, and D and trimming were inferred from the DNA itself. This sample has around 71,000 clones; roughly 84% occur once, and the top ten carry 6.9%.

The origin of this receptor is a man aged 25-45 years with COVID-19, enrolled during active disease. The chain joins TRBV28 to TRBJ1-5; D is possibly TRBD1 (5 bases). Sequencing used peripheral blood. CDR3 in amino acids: CASNRGGGNQPQHF. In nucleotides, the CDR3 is TGTGCCAGCAATCGGGGGGGTGGCAATCAGCCCCAGCATTTT.